This T cell receptor (beta chain) is drawn from a study of blood T cell repertoires in COVID-19. Germline assignment: CDR1 MNHEY and CDR2 SVGAGI. Trimming pared 6 bases from V and 3 bases from J, leaving 8 bases between. This CDR3 contains 13 residues. Per the original methods: Reference gene primers were amplified, and this amplification served to estimate nucleated cell counts. The table came from immunoSEQ multiplex PCR; TCRdb's copy has only in-frame clones and leaves some out. V, J and clone size are taken as reported in that table, and D and trimming were inferred from the DNA itself. The sample contains some 190,000 clones, around four fifths of which appear only once.

The rearrangement uses TRBV6-5 and TRBJ2-2, with D unclear. Source material: peripheral blood. The source of this sequence is a human donor in a cohort sampled during active COVID-19. CDR3 sequence (DNA): TGTGCCAGCAGCTACGAGTACACCGGGGAGCTGTTTTTT. The encoded protein is CASSYEYTGELFF.